These 24 T cell receptor beta chains originate from one sample sequenced in a study of cytomegalovirus exposure and HLA in healthy donors. The PCR employed 60 Vbeta primers together with 13 Jbeta primers. The method was immunoSEQ multiplex PCR; TCRdb's version includes in-frame clones alone and lacks a portion of them. The sample contains about 100,000 clones, roughly 85% of which appear only once. The material sequenced was PBMCs. These receptors all come from a man younger than 40 in good health and CMV-seronegative.

This clone appeared a few times. The gene calls are TRBV25-1 and TRBJ2-7, with a weak D call TRBD1 (5 bases). Deletions cut 2 bases from V and 7 bases from J, with 12 bases between. This CDR3 is built from 13 residues. Germline V gene lookup returns CDR1 MGHDK and CDR2 SYGVNS. CDR3 bases: TGTGCCAGCAGTGAAACAGGACCCTGGGAGCAGTACTTC. It encodes CASSETGPWEQYF.

This rearrangement joins TRBV27 to TRBJ1-1; D remains unclear. V lost 6 bases to trimming and J lost 5 bases, with 7 bases between them. The germline gives CDR1 MNHEY, CDR2 SMNVEV (reference sequence). This CDR3 contains 11 residues. CDR3 amino acids: CASRTGTEAFF. The CDR3 DNA reads TGTGCCAGCAGAACGGGTACTGAAGCTTTCTTT.

This clone showed up just once. The genes are TRBV30 and TRBJ1-4; perhaps TRBD1 as D (6 bases). V lost 2 bases to trimming and J lost 5 bases, with 15 bases between them. Germline-derived CDR1 and CDR2 are GTSNPN and SVGIG (reference sequence). There are 15 residues in the CDR3. The CDR3 sequence is CAWSQIGTNNEKLFF. In nucleotides, the CDR3 is TGTGCCTGGAGTCAAATCGGGACAAACAATGAAAAACTGTTTTTT.

The genes are TRBV7-8 and TRBJ1-1; D is unresolved. The CDR3 contains 14 residues. CDR1 is SGHVS and CDR2 is FQNEAQ in the germline V gene. Trimming removed 1 base from V and 1 base from J, with 7 bases in between. Here the CDR3 reads CASSLGRRNTEAFF. The CDR3 region has the DNA TGTGCCAGCAGCTTAGGCAGAAGGAACACTGAAGCTTTCTTT.

The chain carries TRBV7-6 and TRBJ2-7, with D perhaps TRBD1 (5 bases). V lost 5 bases to trimming and J lost 0 bases, with 20 bases between them. The V gene's germline CDR1 is SGHVS and CDR2 FNYEAQ. The CDR3 consists of 17 residues. The CDR3 sequence is CASSQGTPGPLSYEQYF. In DNA, the CDR3 is TGTGCCAGCAGCCAGGGTACACCCGGCCCTCTCTCCTACGAGCAGTACTTC.

The genes are TRBV7-9 and TRBJ1-1; D ambiguous. Trimming removed 2 bases from V and 1 base from J, with 5 bases in between. The CDR3 consists of 13 residues. Per germline, CDR1 SEHNR and CDR2 FQNEAQ (reference sequence). The CDR3 sequence is CASSLYRNTEAFF. The CDR3, as DNA: TGTGCCAGCAGCTTATACAGGAACACTGAAGCTTTCTTT.

This rearrangement joins TRBV7-2 to TRBJ2-3; 10 bases align to TRBD2. Trimming at V came to 0 bases and at J to 2 bases, leaving 2 bases not matched to a gene. This CDR3 region has 16 residues. Looked up from germline, CDR1 is SGHTA and CDR2 is FQGNSA. The CDR3 DNA reads as TGTGCCAGCAGCTTAGCAGGACTAGCGGTCACAGATACGCAGTATTTT. It specifies CASSLAGLAVTDTQYF.

The V and J genes are TRBV7-6 and TRBJ1-6; 7 bases line up with TRBD1. This CDR3 has 15 amino acids. J was trimmed by 6 bases and V by 2 bases; bases with no gene match: 4. Germline V gene sequence: CDR1 SGHVS, CDR2 FNYEAQ. The CDR3 is CASSLMGQSNSPLHF. The DNA for the CDR3 is TGTGCCAGCAGCTTAATGGGACAGTCTAATTCACCCCTCCACTTT.

This clone was observed once. The chain joins TRBV27 to TRBJ2-2; D ambiguous. Germline CDR1 reads MNHEY; CDR2 reads SMNVEV (reference sequence). V lost 3 bases, J lost 6 bases, and 2 bases lay in between. This CDR3 has 11 residues. The CDR3 sequence: CASSFAGELFF. The CDR3 DNA sequence: TGTGCCAGCAGTTTCGCCGGGGAGCTGTTTTTT.

This clone was seen once. The chain employs TRBV20-1 and TRBJ2-7, with TRBD1 identical over 7 bases. J gave up 2 bases and V 7 bases, and 2 bases lay outside the gene matches. Germline values: CDR1 DFQATT, CDR2 SNEGSKA (reference sequence). This CDR3 is built from 11 residues. In DNA form, the CDR3 reads TGCAGTGTGGGACAGACCTACGAGCAGTACTTC. Protein: CSVGQTYEQYF.

The chain has TRBV30 and TRBJ1-3; a possible D gene is TRBD1 (5 bases). The CDR3 loop spans 14 amino acids. CDR1 and CDR2 from the germline V gene are GTSNPN and SVGIG (reference sequence). Trimming removed 0 bases at V and 3 bases at J, with 9 bases between. Written as DNA, the CDR3 is TGTGCCTGGAGTGTAAGCAGGGATGGAAACACCATATATTTT. Protein sequence: CAWSVSRDGNTIYF.

The chain carries TRBV5-1 and TRBJ2-5; 9 bases fit TRBD1. J gave up 4 bases and V 4 bases, and 11 bases lay outside the gene matches. The germline V gene has CDR1 SGHRS and CDR2 YFSETQ. The CDR3 loop spans 16 amino acids. CDR3 DNA sequence: TGCGCCAGCAGCCGTAAACCGGGACAGGGTGGAGAGACCCAGTACTTC. Its translation: CASSRKPGQGGETQYF.

The rearrangement uses TRBV4-1 and TRBJ1-1, with a possible D match to TRBD1 (5 bases). This CDR3 has 15 residues. Per the germline V gene, CDR1 is MGHRA and CDR2 is YSYEKL. V was shortened by 3 bases and J by 7 bases, with 18 bases between the two germline ends. The CDR3 loop reads CASSQRTRQPHEAFF. CDR3 DNA sequence: TGCGCCAGCAGCCAGCGGACCAGACAGCCCCATGAAGCTTTCTTT.

This clone has just one count. The junction and the germline gene differ at one end; a read error may be behind it. Other DNA variants within this sample encode the same CDR3. The rearrangement joins TRBV30 to TRBJ1-1; 7 bases are a match to TRBD1. The germline V gene has CDR1 GTSNPN and CDR2 SVGIG (reference sequence). CDR3 length equals 13 residues. The CDR3 nucleotides are TGTGCCTGGAGCGGATATAAGGGGGCTGAAGCCTTCTTT. Its translation: CAWSGYKGAEAFF.

The CDR3 here is CASSQVRQVVGTGELFF. The CDR3 bases are TGCGCCAGCAGCCAAGTAAGACAGGTGGTAGGCACCGGGGAGCTGTTTTTT. The V gene is TRBV4-3, the J gene TRBJ2-2, with D possibly matching TRBD1 (6 bases). Trimming pared 1 base from V and 4 bases from J, leaving 16 bases between. This CDR3 has 17 residues. Per germline, CDR1 LGHNA and CDR2 YSLEER.

This sequence joins TRBV5-1 and TRBJ2-7; 8 positions agree with TRBD2. The CDR3 has 17 residues. V was pared by 0 bases and J by 7 bases, with 15 bases of the junction left unmatched. CDR1 SGHRS and CDR2 YFSETQ come from the germline V gene. Written as DNA, the CDR3 is TGCGCCAGCAGCTTGGGGCCTGGGGGTAGCGGGATGAGAGAGCAGTACTTC. Its protein is CASSLGPGGSGMREQYF.

This clone was seen a few times. The chain has TRBV14 and TRBJ1-1, with a tentative D call TRBD1 (5 bases). CDR3 length: 12 amino acids. In germline, CDR1 is SGHDN, CDR2 FVKESK. The germline V and J ends were trimmed by 1 base and 8 bases, with 8 bases remaining between them. CDR3: CASSQGGVEAFF. CDR3 in DNA: TGTGCCAGCAGCCAAGGGGGGGTGGAAGCTTTCTTT.

This clone was picked up one time. This rearrangement joins TRBV7-9 to TRBJ2-1, with D possibly being TRBD2 (6 bases). Germline V lookup: CDR1 SEHNR, CDR2 FQNEAQ (reference sequence). V lost 2 bases, J lost 0 bases, and 14 bases lay in between. This CDR3 has 17 residues. Here the CDR3 DNA reads TGTGCCAGCAGCTTAAGAGATCTAGCGAGCTCCTACAATGAGCAGTTCTTC. Amino acid sequence: CASSLRDLASSYNEQFF.

This chain uses TRBV30 with TRBJ1-2, with D unclear. The V gene's germline CDR1 is GTSNPN and CDR2 SVGIG (reference sequence). This CDR3 comprises 19 residues. V lost 0 bases to trimming and J lost 7 bases, with 30 bases between them. CDR3 sequence: CAWSVSYLPFVAYYGGYTF. CDR3 DNA sequence: TGTGCCTGGAGTGTATCTTATCTACCCTTCGTCGCCTACTATGGTGGCTACACCTTC. Combining the CDR3 with reference TRBV30 and TRBJ1-2 gives the whole variable domain SQTIHQWPATLVQPVGSPLSLECTVEGTSNPNLYWYRQAAGRGLQLLFYSVGIGQISSEVPQNLSASRPQDRQFILSSKKLLLSDSGFYLCAWSVSYLPFVAYYGGYTFGSGTRLTVV.

The rearrangement joins TRBV19 to TRBJ2-1; 9 nucleotides line up with TRBD2. The CDR3 contains 15 residues. Germline assignment: CDR1 LNHDA and CDR2 SQIVND (reference sequence). J lost 6 bases, V lost 3 bases, and 6 bases had no gene match. The CDR3 here is CASSIGGRAPNEQFF. The CDR3 nucleotides are TGTGCCAGTAGTATTGGCGGGAGGGCCCCCAATGAGCAGTTCTTC.

CDR3: CASSGRLTGPGTDTQYF. For the CDR3, the DNA is TGTGCCAGTAGTGGGCGTCTAACAGGGCCCGGGACAGATACGCAGTATTTT. The V call is TRBV19, the J call TRBJ2-3, with a weak D call TRBD1 (6 bases). The CDR3 totals 17 residues. From germline, CDR1 is LNHDA and CDR2 SQIVND (reference sequence). The germline V and J ends were trimmed by 5 bases and 3 bases, with 21 bases remaining between them.

The CDR3, as DNA: TGCGCCAGCACCCTAGGGGGATACGAGCAGTACTTC. Protein sequence: CASTLGGYEQYF. The rearrangement links TRBV5-1 to TRBJ2-7, with D maybe TRBD1 (6 bases). CDR3 length: 12 residues. Germline lookup yields CDR1 SGHRS and CDR2 YFSETQ. The V gene lost 6 bases and the J gene lost 4 bases, with 11 bases spanning the gap.

The rearrangement links TRBV30 to TRBJ2-7, with D possibly TRBD2 on 5 matching bases. CDR3 length equals 12 residues. V was trimmed by 2 bases and J by 7 bases, leaving 12 bases between them. CDR1 is GTSNPN and CDR2 is SVGIG in the germline V gene (reference sequence). CDR3 coding DNA: TGTGCCTGGAGTCTCGACCGGGGAGAGCAGTACTTC. It translates to CAWSLDRGEQYF. The full variable domain, rest sourced from reference TRBV30 and TRBJ2-7, is SQTIHQWPATLVQPVGSPLSLECTVEGTSNPNLYWYRQAAGRGLQLLFYSVGIGQISSEVPQNLSASRPQDRQFILSSKKLLLSDSGFYLCAWSLDRGEQYFGPGTRLTVT.

The V and J genes are TRBV6-1 and TRBJ1-5; tentative D call: TRBD1 (6 bases). Looked up from germline, CDR1 is MNHNS and CDR2 is SASEGT. V lost 6 bases and J lost 6, with 15 bases in between. The CDR3 extends over 14 amino acids. CDR3 protein: CASRITGPIQPQHF. As DNA, the CDR3 is TGTGCCAGCAGAATCACAGGGCCCATTCAGCCCCAGCATTTT.